Given below is one T cell receptor (beta chain) in context. Generated by immunoSEQ multiplex PCR, the TCRdb table keeps only in-frame clones and is missing some. Found here are tens of thousands of clones, approximately 80% of them singletons; the top ten hold more than 13%. The data were taken from a study of control samples from healthy donors and cancer patients. CDR1 and CDR2 from the germline V gene are LNHNV and YYDKDF (reference sequence). The CDR3 has 16 residues. V gave up 0 bases and J gave up 5 bases; unmatched junction bases: 7. Sequenced sample: blood. The chain uses TRBV15 and TRBJ1-5; 7 bases line up with TRBD1. This TCR derives from a man in his fifties in good health. For the CDR3, the DNA is TGTGCCACCAGCAGAGATAACAGGGGCTTCGATCAGCCCCAGCATTTT. This gives the protein CATSRDNRGFDQPQHF.